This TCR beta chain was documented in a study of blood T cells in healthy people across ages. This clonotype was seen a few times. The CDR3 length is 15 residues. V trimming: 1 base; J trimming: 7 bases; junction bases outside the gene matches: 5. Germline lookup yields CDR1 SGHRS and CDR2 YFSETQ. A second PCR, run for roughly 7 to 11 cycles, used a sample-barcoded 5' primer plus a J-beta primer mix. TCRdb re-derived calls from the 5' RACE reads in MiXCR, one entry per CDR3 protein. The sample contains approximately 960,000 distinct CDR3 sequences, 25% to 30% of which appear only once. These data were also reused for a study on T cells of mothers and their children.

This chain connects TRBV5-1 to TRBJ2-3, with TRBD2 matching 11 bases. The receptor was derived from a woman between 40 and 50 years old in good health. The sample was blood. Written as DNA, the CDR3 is TGCGCCAGCAGCTTGACTAGCGGGGGAACAAATACGCAGTATTTT. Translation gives CASSLTSGGTNTQYF.